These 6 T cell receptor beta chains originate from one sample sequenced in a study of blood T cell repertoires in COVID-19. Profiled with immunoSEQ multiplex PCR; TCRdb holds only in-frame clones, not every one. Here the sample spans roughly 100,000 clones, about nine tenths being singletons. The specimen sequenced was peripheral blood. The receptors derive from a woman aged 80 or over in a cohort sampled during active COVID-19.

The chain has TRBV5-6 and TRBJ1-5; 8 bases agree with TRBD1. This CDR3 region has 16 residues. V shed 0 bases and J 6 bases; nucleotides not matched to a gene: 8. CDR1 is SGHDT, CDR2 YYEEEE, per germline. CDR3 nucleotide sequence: TGTGCCAGCAGCTTGGGGGGGGGCAGGGGGCTTCAGCCCCAGCATTTT. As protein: CASSLGGGRGLQPQHF.

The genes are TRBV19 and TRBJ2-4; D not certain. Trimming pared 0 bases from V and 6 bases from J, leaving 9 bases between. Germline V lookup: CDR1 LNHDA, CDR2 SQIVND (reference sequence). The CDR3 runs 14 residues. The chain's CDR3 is CASSIDDKLNIQYF. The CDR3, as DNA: TGTGCCAGTAGTATAGACGACAAATTAAACATTCAGTACTTC.

The CDR3 bases are TGTGCCAGCAGCTTGCCAGGGACGAACACCGGGGAGCTGTTTTTT. Protein product: CASSLPGTNTGELFF. This sequence joins TRBV5-4 and TRBJ2-2, with D possibly being TRBD1 (5 bases). Looked up from germline, CDR1 is SGHNT and CDR2 is YYREEE (reference sequence). The V end was cut by 1 base, the J end by 0 bases, with 7 bases between. The CDR3 runs 15 residues.

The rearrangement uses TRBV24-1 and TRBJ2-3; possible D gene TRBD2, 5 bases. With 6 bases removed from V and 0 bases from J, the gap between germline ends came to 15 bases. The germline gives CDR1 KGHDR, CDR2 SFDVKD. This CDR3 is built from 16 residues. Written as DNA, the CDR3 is TGTGCCACCAGTACCAATGAGGCGGGCAGCACAGATACGCAGTATTTT. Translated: CATSTNEAGSTDTQYF.

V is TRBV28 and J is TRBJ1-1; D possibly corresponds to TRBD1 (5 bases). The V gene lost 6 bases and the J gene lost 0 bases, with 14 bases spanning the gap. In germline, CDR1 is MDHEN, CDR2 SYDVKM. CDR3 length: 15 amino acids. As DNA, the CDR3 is TGTGCCAGCAGCCCCCAACTGGACATGAACACTGAAGCTTTCTTT. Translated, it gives CASSPQLDMNTEAFF.

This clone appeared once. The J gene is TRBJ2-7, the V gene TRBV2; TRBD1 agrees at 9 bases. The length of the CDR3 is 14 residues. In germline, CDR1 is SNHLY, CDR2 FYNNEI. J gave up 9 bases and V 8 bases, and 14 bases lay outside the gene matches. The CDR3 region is CASVRDRALEVQYF. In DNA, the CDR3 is TGTGCCAGCGTTCGGGACAGGGCCCTCGAAGTGCAGTACTTC.